This passage covers 2 T cell receptor beta chains from one sample sequenced in a study of response to subunit inactivated influenza vaccine. TCRdb passed the RT-PCR reads through MiXCR, listing each CDR3 protein once. Among around 490,000 distinct CDR3 sequences listed, 7.6% were seen once. Sample: PBMCs from blood, taken less than 30 months after vaccination. The receptors derive from a man aged 45-69 years who received an inactivated influenza vaccine.

This clonotype was picked up many times. V gene TRBV9 combines with J gene TRBJ2-1; 15 nucleotides match TRBD2. This CDR3 is built from 18 residues. CDR1 and CDR2 (germline): SGDLS, YYNGEE. Losses at the gene ends were 3 bases for V and 2 bases for J; bases not matched to a gene: 6. DNA of the CDR3: TGTGCCAGCAGCGCACAAGGACTAGCGGGAGGGCCCTACAATGAGCAGTTCTTC. Protein sequence: CASSAQGLAGGPYNEQFF.

In this sample, this clonotype turned up many times. This rearrangement joins TRBV10-3 to TRBJ2-3, with 7 positions matching TRBD2. Losses at the gene ends were 7 bases for V and 1 base for J; bases not matched to a gene: 5. Germline CDR1 ENHRY, CDR2 SYGVKD. This CDR3 has 14 amino acids. The CDR3 sequence is CAIKETSGTDTQYF. DNA for the CDR3: TGTGCCATCAAGGAAACTAGCGGCACAGATACGCAGTATTTT.